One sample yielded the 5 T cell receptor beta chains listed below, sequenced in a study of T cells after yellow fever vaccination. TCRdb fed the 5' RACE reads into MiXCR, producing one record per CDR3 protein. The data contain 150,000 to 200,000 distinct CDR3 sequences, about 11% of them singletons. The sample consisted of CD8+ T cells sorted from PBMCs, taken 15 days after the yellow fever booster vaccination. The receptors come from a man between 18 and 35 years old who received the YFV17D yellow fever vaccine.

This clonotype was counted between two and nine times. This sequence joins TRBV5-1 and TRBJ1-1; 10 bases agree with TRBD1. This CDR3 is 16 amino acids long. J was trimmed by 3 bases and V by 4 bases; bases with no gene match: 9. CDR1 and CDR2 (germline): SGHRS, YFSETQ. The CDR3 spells CASSLRQGARDTEAFF. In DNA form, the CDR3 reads TGCGCCAGCAGCCTAAGACAGGGGGCGAGAGACACTGAAGCTTTCTTT.

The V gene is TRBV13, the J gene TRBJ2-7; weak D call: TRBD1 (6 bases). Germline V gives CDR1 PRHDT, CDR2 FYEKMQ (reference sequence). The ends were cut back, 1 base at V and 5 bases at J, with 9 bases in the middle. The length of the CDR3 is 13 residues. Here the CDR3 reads CASSLEQGDEQYF. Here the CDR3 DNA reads TGTGCCAGCAGCTTAGAACAGGGTGACGAGCAGTACTTC. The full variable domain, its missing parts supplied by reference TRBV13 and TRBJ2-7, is AAGVIQSPRHLIKEKRETATLKCYPIPRHDTVYWYQQGPGQDPQFLISFYEKMQSDKGSIPDRFSAQQFSDYHSELNMSSLELGDSALYFCASSLEQGDEQYFGPGTRLTVT.

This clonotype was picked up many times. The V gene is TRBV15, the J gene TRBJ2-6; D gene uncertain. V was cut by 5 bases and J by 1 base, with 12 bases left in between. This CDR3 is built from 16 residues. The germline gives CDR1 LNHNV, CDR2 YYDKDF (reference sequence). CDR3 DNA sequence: TGTGCCACCAGCTCCCGCCCCGTATCTGGGGCCAACGTCCTGACTTTC. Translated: CATSSRPVSGANVLTF.

CDR3 protein: CATSRDRQGHEQFF. For the CDR3, the DNA is TGTGCCACCAGCAGAGATCGACAGGGCCATGAGCAGTTCTTC. The genes are TRBV15 and TRBJ2-1; 7 nucleotides align to TRBD1. The germline gives CDR1 LNHNV, CDR2 YYDKDF (reference sequence). Germline trimming cut 0 bases from V and 8 bases from J; bases unmatched to any gene: 4. The CDR3 extends over 14 amino acids.

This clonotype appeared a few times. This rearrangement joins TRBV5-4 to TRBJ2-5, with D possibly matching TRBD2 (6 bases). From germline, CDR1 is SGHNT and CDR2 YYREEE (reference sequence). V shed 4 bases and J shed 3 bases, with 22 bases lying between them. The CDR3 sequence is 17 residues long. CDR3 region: CASSSLLGGENKETQYF. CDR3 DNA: TGTGCCAGCAGCAGTTTACTCGGGGGAGAGAATAAAGAGACCCAGTACTTC.